This T cell receptor (beta chain) was sequenced during a study of Ad26.COV2.S vaccination and SARS-CoV-2 variants. Study-wide results and limits: Total T cell responses may have been underestimated by the TCR breadth and depth analyses. Spike-specific CD8+ and CD4+ T cell responses reportedly showed substantial breadth after vaccination. Vaccine and placebo recipients had similar non-spike TCR breadth.

Points on this clone: Its specificity is unknown.

The CDR3 sequence is 16 residues long. CDR1 is SGHAT, CDR2 FQNNGV, per germline. V gave up 5 bases and J gave up 4 bases; unmatched junction bases: 8. Some clones are missing from TCRdb's copy, which holds only in-frame ones; the method was immunoSEQ multiplex PCR. Among 300,000 to 400,000 clones, around 90% were seen once, and the ten largest hold 3.5% to 4.5%. Sequenced here: peripheral blood, sampled after recovery from COVID-19. The sequence derives from a human donor who had recovered from COVID-19. This chain uses TRBV11-2 with TRBJ2-7; 13 nucleotides line up with TRBD2. CDR3 residues: CASSKYGLAGVYEQYF. CDR3 nucleotide sequence: TGTGCCAGCAGCAAATACGGACTAGCGGGGGTGTACGAGCAGTACTTC.